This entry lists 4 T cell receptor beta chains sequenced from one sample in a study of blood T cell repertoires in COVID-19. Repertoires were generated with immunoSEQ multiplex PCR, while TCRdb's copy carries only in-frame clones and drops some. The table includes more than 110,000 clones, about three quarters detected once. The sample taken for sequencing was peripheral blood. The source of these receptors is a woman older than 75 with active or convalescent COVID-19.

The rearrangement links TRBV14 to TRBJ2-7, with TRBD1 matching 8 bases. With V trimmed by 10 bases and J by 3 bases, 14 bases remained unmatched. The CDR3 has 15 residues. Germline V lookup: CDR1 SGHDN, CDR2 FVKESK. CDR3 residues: CATGNFRGRIYEQYF. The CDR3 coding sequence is TGTGCCACCGGAAACTTCAGGGGGCGCATCTACGAGCAGTACTTC.

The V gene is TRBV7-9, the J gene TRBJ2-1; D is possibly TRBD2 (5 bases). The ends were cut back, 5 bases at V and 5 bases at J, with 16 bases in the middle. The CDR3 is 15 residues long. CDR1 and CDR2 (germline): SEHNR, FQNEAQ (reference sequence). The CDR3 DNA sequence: TGTGCCAGCAGCCACCGGGATCTAACGAACAATGAGCAGTTCTTC. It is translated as CASSHRDLTNNEQFF.

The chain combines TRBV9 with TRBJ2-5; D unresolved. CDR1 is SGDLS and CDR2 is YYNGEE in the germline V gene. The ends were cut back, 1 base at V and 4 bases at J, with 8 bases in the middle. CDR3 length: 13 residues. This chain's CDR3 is CASSVSIVETQYF. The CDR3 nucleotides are TGTGCCAGCAGCGTATCGATAGTAGAGACCCAGTACTTC.

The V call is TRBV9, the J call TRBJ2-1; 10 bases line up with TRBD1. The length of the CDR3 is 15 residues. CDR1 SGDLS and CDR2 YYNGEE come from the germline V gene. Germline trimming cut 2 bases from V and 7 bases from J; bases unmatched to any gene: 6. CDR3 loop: CASSVDRGLVNEQFF. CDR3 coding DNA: TGTGCCAGCAGCGTCGACAGGGGGCTTGTTAATGAGCAGTTCTTC. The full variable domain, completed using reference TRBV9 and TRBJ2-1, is DSGVTQTPKHLITATGQRVTLRCSPRSGDLSVYWYQQSLDQGLQFLIQYYNGEERAKGNILERFSAQQFPDLHSELNLSSLELGDSALYFCASSVDRGLVNEQFFGPGTRLTVL.